The 19 T cell receptor beta chains given below trace back to one sample, sequenced in a study of human T cells and chemical hapten exposure. Specified time point: patch test 2, 6 weeks after DPC sensitization. Indicated treatment: therapeutic diphenylcyclopropenone sensitization with weekly scalp DPC. TCRdb re-derived calls from the RACE reads in MiXCR, one entry per CDR3 protein. The repertoire has under 85,000 distinct CDR3 sequences, over 9% of them found once; the top ten carry around 7.3%. Source: whole blood, taken in connection with sensitization to the hapten diphenylcyclopropenone (DPC). The receptors shown here come from a woman between 45 and 60 years old with alopecia areata. Some clones in this sample may be carry-over from other donors' samples.

There are a few counts of this clonotype. The V call is TRBV12-3 or TRBV12-4, the J call TRBJ1-6; no clear D gene. Trimming removed 2 bases from V and 8 bases from J, with 7 bases in between. This CDR3 has 13 amino acids. Here the CDR3 reads CASSLWLDSPLHF. The CDR3 DNA reads TGTGCCAGCAGTTTATGGCTCGATTCACCCCTCCACTTT.

The sample holds many counts of this clonotype. V gene TRBV6-1 combines with J gene TRBJ1-2, with D uncertain. This CDR3 spans 12 amino acids. Looked up from germline, CDR1 is MNHNS and CDR2 is SASEGT. The V end lost 1 base, the J end lost 4 bases, and 4 bases lay between the germline ends. In DNA, the CDR3 is TGTGCCAGCAGTGAAGGGGTCTATGGCTACACCTTC. This codes for CASSEGVYGYTF.

V is TRBV10-3 and J is TRBJ2-1; D is unresolved. The V end lost 0 bases, the J end lost 9 bases, and 9 bases lay between the germline ends. The CDR3 has 13 amino acids. Germline V gene sequence: CDR1 ENHRY, CDR2 SYGVKD. CDR3: CAISESTRLEQFF. DNA for the CDR3: TGTGCCATCAGTGAGTCGACTCGCCTTGAGCAGTTCTTC.

This clonotype has a count of ten or more. J is TRBJ2-4 and V is TRBV20-1; 9 bases match TRBD2. V shed 0 bases, J shed 8 bases, and the junction held 11 bases outside the gene matches. Germline V lookup: CDR1 DFQATT, CDR2 SNEGSKA (reference sequence). The CDR3 runs 16 residues. CDR3 nucleotides: TGCAGTGCTAGAGATCGAGGCGGGAGGGCCGGAGACATTCAGTACTTC. Its translation: CSARDRGGRAGDIQYF.

This clonotype was observed at least ten times. The rearrangement uses TRBV11-2 and TRBJ2-1; D gene uncertain. This CDR3 is 13 amino acids long. The germline V gene has CDR1 SGHAT and CDR2 FQNNGV. V shed 1 base and J shed 9 bases, with 10 bases lying between them. CDR3 in amino acids: CASSLAIVAEQFF. The CDR3 nucleotides are TGTGCCAGCAGCTTAGCTATAGTGGCTGAGCAGTTCTTC.

The V gene is TRBV5-1, the J gene TRBJ2-5; D perhaps matches TRBD2 (6 bases). The germline V gene has CDR1 SGHRS and CDR2 YFSETQ. There are 13 residues in the CDR3. Trimming stripped 1 base from V and 5 bases from J, with 9 bases between. The CDR3 spells CASSLTSFETQYF. CDR3 sequence (DNA): TGCGCCAGCAGCTTGACTAGCTTTGAGACCCAGTACTTC.

On this clonotype itself: A much larger clone sits a single nucleotide away, making a read error possible. Without the conserved terminal phenylalanine or tryptophan, this CDR3 likely stems from a read error. In nucleotides, the CDR3 is TGCGCCAGCAGCTATAGCGGGACAGATACGCAGTATCTT. Encoded protein: CASSYSGTDTQYL. This sequence joins TRBV10-1 and TRBJ2-3; TRBD2 agrees at 7 bases. V gave up 6 bases and J gave up 3 bases; unmatched junction bases: 3. The CDR3 has 13 residues. In germline, CDR1 is WNHNN, CDR2 SYGVQD (reference sequence).

This clonotype was seen ten or more times. The V call is TRBV29-1, the J call TRBJ1-1; 9 nucleotides agree with TRBD1. This CDR3 spans 14 amino acids. V shed 5 bases, J shed 5 bases, and the junction held 9 bases outside the gene matches. Germline V gives CDR1 SQVTM, CDR2 ANQGSEA. CDR3 region: CSVTGQGPLTEAFF. The CDR3 nucleotides are TGCAGCGTTACAGGACAGGGGCCGTTGACTGAAGCTTTCTTT. The complete variable domain, with remaining parts taken from reference TRBV29-1 and TRBJ1-1, reads SAVISQKPSRDICQRGTSLTIQCQVDSQVTMMFWYRQQPGQSLTLIATANQGSEATYESGFVIDKFPISRPNLTFSTLTVSNMSPEDSSIYLCSVTGQGPLTEAFFGQGTRLTVV.

This clonotype was seen at least ten times. The rearrangement uses TRBV6-1 and TRBJ2-3; 13 positions agree with TRBD2. CDR1 and CDR2 (germline): MNHNS, SASEGT. The CDR3 contains 18 residues. The J segment lost 4 bases and the V segment lost 6 bases, leaving 13 bases of the junction unmatched. In nucleotides, the CDR3 is TGTGCCAGCAGCCCTATAGGGACTAGCGGGATCTATGCAGATACGCAGTATTTT. It yields the protein CASSPIGTSGIYADTQYF.

As concerns this clonotype: Its ends do not fully match the called genes, so a read error is possible. The V gene is TRBV3-1, the J gene TRBJ2-2; 8 positions agree with TRBD1. The CDR3 is 14 residues long. Germline V gene sequence: CDR1 LGHDT, CDR2 YNNKEL (reference sequence). The CDR3 DNA sequence: TGTGCCAGCAGCCAGGGACAGGACACGGGGGAGCTGTTTTTT. This codes for CASSQGQDTGELFF.

This clonotype was counted at least ten times. The chain links TRBV3-1 to TRBJ2-1; possibly TRBD1 for D (6 bases). CDR1 LGHDT and CDR2 YNNKEL come from the germline V gene (reference sequence). This CDR3 region has 17 residues. V was shortened by 3 bases and J by 8 bases, with 23 bases between the two germline ends. The CDR3 DNA reads TGTGCCAGCAGCCATTCCTTACAGGGAGTTATACGGTATGAGCAGTTCTTC. Its protein is CASSHSLQGVIRYEQFF.

The chain is built from TRBV7-2 and TRBJ1-1, with D tentatively TRBD1 (5 bases). Trimming pared 1 base from V and 5 bases from J, leaving 11 bases between. CDR1 is SGHTA and CDR2 is FQGNSA in the germline V gene. This CDR3 comprises 14 residues. Here the CDR3 DNA reads TGTGCCAGCAGCTTAGTAGGCAGGGTAACTGAAGCTTTCTTT. Residues: CASSLVGRVTEAFF. The whole variable domain, remainder taken from reference TRBV7-2 and TRBJ1-1, is GAGVSQSPSNKVTEKGKDVELRCDPISGHTALYWYRQSLGQGLEFLIYFQGNSAPDKSGLPSDRFSAERTGGSVSTLTIQRTQQEDSAVYLCASSLVGRVTEAFFGQGTRLTVV.

Many counts were recorded for this clonotype. The chain carries TRBV12-3 or TRBV12-4 and TRBJ1-6; D unresolved. V was trimmed by 8 bases and J by 6 bases, leaving 8 bases between them. The CDR3 loop spans 12 amino acids. The CDR3 DNA reads TGTGCCAGCTCCATCCCTAATTCACCCCTCCACTTT. This gives the protein CASSIPNSPLHF.

This clonotype was seen ten or more times. The rearrangement uses TRBV5-1 and TRBJ2-5; D possibly corresponds to TRBD1 (6 bases). Between the trimmed V and J ends, which lost 3 bases and 2 bases, there was a span of 11 bases. Germline V CDR1 and CDR2: SGHRS, YFSETQ. The CDR3 extends over 14 amino acids. This CDR3 reads CASSSPGQQETQYF. For the CDR3, the DNA is TGCGCCAGCAGCTCGCCGGGACAACAAGAGACCCAGTACTTC.

This clonotype was seen at least ten times. The chain uses TRBV19 and TRBJ2-1; no clear D. Trimming cost V 4 bases and J 2 bases, with 12 bases left between them. Germline values: CDR1 LNHDA, CDR2 SQIVND (reference sequence). The CDR3 is made up of 15 amino acids. The CDR3 is CASSRQLYTYNEQFF. In DNA form, the CDR3 reads TGTGCCAGTAGTAGGCAACTATACACCTACAATGAGCAGTTCTTC.

This clonotype was recorded at least ten times. V gene TRBV6-5 combines with J gene TRBJ1-2; D not certain. Per the germline V gene, CDR1 is MNHEY and CDR2 is SVGAGI. The CDR3 spans 14 residues. The V and J ends lost 2 bases and 2 bases respectively, with 9 bases between them. CDR3 region: CASSYESGNYGYTF. As DNA, the CDR3 is TGTGCCAGCAGTTACGAGTCCGGGAACTATGGCTACACCTTC.

The chain is built from TRBV10-3 and TRBJ1-2; weak D call: TRBD1 (5 bases). This CDR3 contains 12 residues. V was pared by 3 bases and J by 5 bases, with 7 bases between. Germline V gene lookup returns CDR1 ENHRY and CDR2 SYGVKD. CDR3: CAISDGTYGYTF. CDR3 DNA sequence: TGTGCCATCAGTGACGGGACTTATGGCTACACCTTC.

The chain links TRBV4-1 to TRBJ2-3, with unresolved D. Trimming removed 1 base from V and 0 bases from J, with 11 bases in between. This CDR3 is built from 16 residues. Germline-derived CDR1 and CDR2 are MGHRA and YSYEKL. This chain's CDR3 is CASSQGLVASTDTQYF. The CDR3 bases are TGCGCCAGCAGCCAAGGGTTAGTGGCTAGCACAGATACGCAGTATTTT.

This clonotype was counted ten times or more. V is TRBV20-1 and J is TRBJ2-7, with 9 bases fitting TRBD1. Trimming removed 2 bases from V and 6 bases from J; junction bases left unmatched: 8. This CDR3 has 14 amino acids. In germline, CDR1 is DFQATT, CDR2 SNEGSKA (reference sequence). The CDR3 DNA reads as TGCAGTGCTAGAAGGGGTCCGGGACAGGGCGAGCAGTACTTC. Translating gives CSARRGPGQGEQYF.